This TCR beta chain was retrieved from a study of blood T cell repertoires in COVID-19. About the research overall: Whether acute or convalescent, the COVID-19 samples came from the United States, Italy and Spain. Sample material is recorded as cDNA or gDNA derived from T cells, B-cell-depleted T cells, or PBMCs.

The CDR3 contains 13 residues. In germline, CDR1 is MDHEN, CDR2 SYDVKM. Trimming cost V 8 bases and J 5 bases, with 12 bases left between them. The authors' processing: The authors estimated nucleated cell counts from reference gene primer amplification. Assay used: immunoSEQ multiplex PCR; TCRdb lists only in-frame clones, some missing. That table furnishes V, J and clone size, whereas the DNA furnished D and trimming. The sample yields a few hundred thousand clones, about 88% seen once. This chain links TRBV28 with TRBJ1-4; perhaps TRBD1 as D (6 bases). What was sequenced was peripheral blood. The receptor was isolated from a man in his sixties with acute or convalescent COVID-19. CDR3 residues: CASWGGTNEKLFF. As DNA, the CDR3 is TGTGCCAGCTGGGGTGGGACAAATGAAAAACTGTTTTTT.